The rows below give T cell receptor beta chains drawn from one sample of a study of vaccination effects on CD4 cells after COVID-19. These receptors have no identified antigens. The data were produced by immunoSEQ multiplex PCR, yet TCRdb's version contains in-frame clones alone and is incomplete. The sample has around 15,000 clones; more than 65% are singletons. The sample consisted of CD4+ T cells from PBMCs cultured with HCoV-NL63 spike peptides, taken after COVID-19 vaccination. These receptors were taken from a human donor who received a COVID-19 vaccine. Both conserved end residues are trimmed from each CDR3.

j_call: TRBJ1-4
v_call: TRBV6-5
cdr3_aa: ASSWGRAATNEKLF

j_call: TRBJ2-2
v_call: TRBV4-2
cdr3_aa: ASSQERNKGGELF

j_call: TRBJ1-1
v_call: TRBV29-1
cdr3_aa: SVEPGETEAF

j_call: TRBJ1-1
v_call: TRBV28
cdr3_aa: ASSVQGVIEAF

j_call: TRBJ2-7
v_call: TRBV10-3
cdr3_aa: AISEPRQGSDEQY

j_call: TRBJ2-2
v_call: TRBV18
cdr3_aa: ASSPKGSDTGELF

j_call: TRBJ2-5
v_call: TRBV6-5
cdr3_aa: ASSYAETQY

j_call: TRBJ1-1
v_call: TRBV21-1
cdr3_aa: ASSKAKHLNTEAF

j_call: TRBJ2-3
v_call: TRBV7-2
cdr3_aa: ASTAPLGARDTQY

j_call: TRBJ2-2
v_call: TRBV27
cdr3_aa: ASSPSYTGELF

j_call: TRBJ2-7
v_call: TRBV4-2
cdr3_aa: ASSQSGTVSYEQY

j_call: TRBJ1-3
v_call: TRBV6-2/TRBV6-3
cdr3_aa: ASSPAFLASGNTIY

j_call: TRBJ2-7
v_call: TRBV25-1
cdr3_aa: ASQDRGFYEQY

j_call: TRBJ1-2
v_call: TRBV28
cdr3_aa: ASSSESPYYGYT

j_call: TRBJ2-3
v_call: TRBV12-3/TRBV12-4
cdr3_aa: ASSSRADTQY

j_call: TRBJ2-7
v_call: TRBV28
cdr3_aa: ASSPSSYEQY

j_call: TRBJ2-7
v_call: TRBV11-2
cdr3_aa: ASSLDGRAYEQY

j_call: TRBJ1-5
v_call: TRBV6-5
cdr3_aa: ASTWTGASYQPQH

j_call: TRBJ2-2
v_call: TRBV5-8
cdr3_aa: ASILLVNTGELF

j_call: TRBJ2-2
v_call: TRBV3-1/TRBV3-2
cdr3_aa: ASRDLIAGKNTGELF

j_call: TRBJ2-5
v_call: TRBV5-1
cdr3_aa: ASWSQGGTQY

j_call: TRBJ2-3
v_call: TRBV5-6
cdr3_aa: ASSGTARRGTDTQY

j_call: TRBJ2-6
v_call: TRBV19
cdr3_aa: ASSARRANVLT

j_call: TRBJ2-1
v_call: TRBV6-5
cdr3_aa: ASSTRGGSYNEQF

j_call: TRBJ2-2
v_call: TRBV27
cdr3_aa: ASSFSRQGVDTGELF

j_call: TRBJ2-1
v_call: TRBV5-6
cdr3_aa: ASSRDFTEQF

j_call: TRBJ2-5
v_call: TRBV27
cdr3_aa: ASSPGRLAGGPETQY

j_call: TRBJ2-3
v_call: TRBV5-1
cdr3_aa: ASSLVVAGGTDTQY

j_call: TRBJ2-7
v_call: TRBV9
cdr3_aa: ASSPRLGTGAYEQY

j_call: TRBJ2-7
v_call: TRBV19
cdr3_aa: ASSIEGYEQY

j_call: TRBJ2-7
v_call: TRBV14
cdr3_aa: ASSHMTSGGYEQY

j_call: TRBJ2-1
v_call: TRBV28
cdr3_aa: ASIPGQPYNEQF

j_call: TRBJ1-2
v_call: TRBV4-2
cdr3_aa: ASSQGPGTGETYGYT

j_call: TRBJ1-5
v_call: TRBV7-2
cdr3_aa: ASSLRGRDNQPQH

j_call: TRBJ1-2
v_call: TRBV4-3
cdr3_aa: ASSQEARAYGYT

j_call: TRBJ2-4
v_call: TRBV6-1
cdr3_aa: ASSEALAKNIQY